The clone carrying this TCR beta chain occurred many times. What it binds is not known. V shed 5 bases and J shed 3 bases, with 10 bases lying between them. The germline V gene has CDR1 SGHVS and CDR2 FQNEAQ. The CDR3 spans 13 residues. This entry comes from a study of early T cells in non-severe SARS-CoV-2 infection. Findings and limits, study-wide: Comparison of clonotypes with VDJdb favored anti-spike CD8 responses while missing private and CD4 specificities.

Individual cDNA molecules were tagged with unique molecular identifiers. TCRdb re-called the 5' RACE reads through MiXCR, storing one row per CDR3 protein. The data contain around 35,000 distinct CDR3 sequences, about 5.8% of them singletons. Sequenced sample: whole blood. This TCR was recovered from an adult who was a healthcare worker with PCR-confirmed SARS-CoV-2 infection or an uninfected control (not recorded which). The chain couples TRBV7-8 to TRBJ1-1; D is uncertain. CDR3 sequence (DNA): TGTGCCAGCAGCCGTAGACGGGACACTGAAGCTTTCTTT. It is translated as CASSRRRDTEAFF.